The 25 T cell receptor beta chains reported below all come from one sample, sequenced in a study of T cell responses to AZD1222 COVID-19 vaccine. Data came from immunoSEQ multiplex PCR; TCRdb stores just in-frame clones and leaves some out. Among around 150,000 clones listed, roughly 90% were seen once. Material: peripheral blood, obtained on day 0 of AZD1222 vaccination. The source is an adult in good health.

The rearrangement links TRBV29-1 to TRBJ1-5; TRBD1 matches 11 bases. The CDR3 is 14 residues long. Germline V gene sequence: CDR1 SQVTM, CDR2 ANQGSEA. J gave up 2 bases and V 7 bases, and 4 bases lay outside the gene matches. DNA of the CDR3: TGCAGCGCACTGGGACAGGGGGGCAATCAGCCCCAGCATTTT. It specifies CSALGQGGNQPQHF.

V and J are TRBV7-2 and TRBJ1-2; D is possibly TRBD1 (5 bases). This CDR3 is built from 15 residues. In germline, CDR1 is SGHTA, CDR2 FQGNSA. Between the trimmed V and J ends, which lost 5 bases and 5 bases, there was a span of 18 bases. CDR3: CASSPLGGNRYGYTF. CDR3 sequence (DNA): TGTGCCAGCAGCCCACTTGGGGGGAATCGTTATGGCTACACCTTC.

The chain joins TRBV15 to TRBJ2-1; 7 positions agree with TRBD2. Germline V gives CDR1 LNHNV, CDR2 YYDKDF (reference sequence). Germline trimming cut 3 bases from V and 0 bases from J; bases unmatched to any gene: 5. This CDR3 has 16 amino acids. The CDR3 coding sequence is TGTGCCACCAGCAGCCCCGAGCGGGACTCCTACAATGAGCAGTTCTTC. Its protein is CATSSPERDSYNEQFF.

This clone was observed a single time. This chain links TRBV15 with TRBJ2-3; D is perhaps TRBD2 (6 bases). Trimming removed 2 bases at V and 0 bases at J, with 9 bases between. Germline-derived CDR1 and CDR2 are LNHNV and YYDKDF (reference sequence). The CDR3 extends over 15 amino acids. The CDR3 DNA reads TGTGCCACCAGCAGACGTAGCGGTAGCACAGATACGCAGTATTTT. Translation gives CATSRRSGSTDTQYF.

The chain uses TRBV30 and TRBJ1-1; the D gene is possibly TRBD1 (5 bases). Trimming shortened V by 0 bases and J by 3 bases, and 8 bases separated the two germline ends. CDR3 size: 13 residues. Germline V gene sequence: CDR1 GTSNPN, CDR2 SVGIG (reference sequence). DNA for the CDR3: TGTGCCTGGAGTGTTGGGGGTTACACTGAAGCTTTCTTT. It yields the protein CAWSVGGYTEAFF.

The chain carries TRBV9 and TRBJ1-5; D gene uncertain. CDR1 and CDR2 (germline): SGDLS, YYNGEE. This CDR3 has 15 amino acids. Trimming removed 4 bases at V and 0 bases at J, with 11 bases between. CDR3 nucleotide sequence: TGTGCCAGCAGCTTAGGGTTGGATAGCAATCAGCCCCAGCATTTT. It yields the protein CASSLGLDSNQPQHF.

The rearrangement joins TRBV12-3 or TRBV12-4 to TRBJ2-2; D remains ambiguous. The CDR3 loop spans 10 amino acids. The V gene lost 11 bases and the J gene lost 7 bases, with 8 bases spanning the gap. CDR3 protein: CAGMGGELFF. The CDR3 nucleotides are TGTGCCGGAATGGGCGGGGAGCTGTTTTTT.

The chain recombines TRBV4-3 with TRBJ1-2; TRBD1 might be the D (5 bases). V lost 2 bases, J lost 6 bases, and 16 bases lay in between. Per germline, CDR1 LGHNA and CDR2 YSLEER. The CDR3 is 15 residues long. The CDR3 DNA reads as TGCGCCAGCAGCCAATTCGGGCAGGGAACCGATGGCTACACCTTC. Protein: CASSQFGQGTDGYTF.

The chain joins TRBV5-6 to TRBJ1-3; 10 nucleotides match TRBD1. Germline V CDR1 and CDR2: SGHDT, YYEEEE. The CDR3 sequence is 14 residues long. Losses at the gene ends were 4 bases for V and 8 bases for J; bases not matched to a gene: 6. CDR3 loop: CASSLRQGADTIYF. The CDR3 DNA follows: TGTGCCAGCAGCCTAAGACAGGGGGCGGACACCATATATTTT.

The chain is built from TRBV6-4 and TRBJ1-2, with D uncertain. Looked up from germline, CDR1 is MRHNA and CDR2 is SNTAGT. This CDR3 has 13 amino acids. Trimming shortened V by 3 bases and J by 8 bases, and 13 bases separated the two germline ends. Here the CDR3 DNA reads TGTGCCAGCAGTGAGAGTCTGGATCAGGGCTACACCTTC. Translated, it gives CASSESLDQGYTF.

About this clone itself: This same CDR3 is encoded by further DNA sequences in the sample. The chain has TRBV5-6 and TRBJ1-5, with unresolved D. This CDR3 has 14 residues. V shed 2 bases and J shed 1 base, with 7 bases lying between them. Germline CDR1 SGHDT, CDR2 YYEEEE. DNA for the CDR3: TGTGCCAGCAGCTTTGCAGGCAGCAATCAGCCCCAGCATTTT. Translated, it gives CASSFAGSNQPQHF.

The chain is built from TRBV27 and TRBJ2-1; D may be TRBD1 or TRBD2 (5 bases each). The length of the CDR3 is 16 residues. With 5 bases removed from V and 0 bases from J, the gap between germline ends came to 14 bases. Germline CDR1 MNHEY, CDR2 SMNVEV (reference sequence). The CDR3 nucleotides are TGTGCCAGCAGTGGGACCGGTCCTAGCTCCTACAATGAGCAGTTCTTC. The encoded protein is CASSGTGPSSYNEQFF.

This chain uses TRBV7-9 with TRBJ2-4, with D tentatively TRBD2 (5 bases). Germline-derived CDR1 and CDR2 are SEHNR and FQNEAQ (reference sequence). This CDR3 is built from 15 residues. Trimming took 2 bases from V and 0 from J, leaving 8 bases between them. The CDR3 DNA follows: TGTGCCAGCAGCTTACCCGGACTAGCCAAAAACATTCAGTACTTC. Encoded protein: CASSLPGLAKNIQYF.

The CDR3 region has the DNA TGTGCCAGCAGCAAACCCGGGACGGATGATAATTCACCCCTCCACTTT. The encoded protein is CASSKPGTDDNSPLHF. The chain combines TRBV7-2 with TRBJ1-6; TRBD1 is a possible D gene (5 bases). V gave up 5 bases and J gave up 5 bases, with 16 bases separating them. The CDR3 loop spans 16 amino acids. Per germline, CDR1 SGHTA and CDR2 FQGNSA.

The CDR3 here is CASSRNTGTGVYGYTF. The DNA for the CDR3 is TGTGCCAGCAGCCGAAACACCGGGACAGGCGTCTATGGCTACACCTTC. This chain uses TRBV13 with TRBJ1-2, with TRBD1 matching over 8 bases. Germline trimming cut 5 bases from V and 4 bases from J; bases unmatched to any gene: 12. From germline, CDR1 is PRHDT and CDR2 FYEKMQ (reference sequence). This CDR3 has 16 residues.

This chain connects TRBV15 to TRBJ1-2; 7 bases match TRBD1. The CDR3 runs 13 residues. From germline, CDR1 is LNHNV and CDR2 YYDKDF (reference sequence). V lost 9 bases to trimming and J lost 4 bases; unmatched junction nucleotides: 8. The CDR3 nucleotides read TGTGCCACGGGCAGACAGGGTTCCTATGGCTACACCTTC. Its translation is CATGRQGSYGYTF.

The chain links TRBV15 to TRBJ1-3; TRBD1 is a possible D gene (5 bases). The CDR3 spans 16 residues. Germline loops: CDR1 LNHNV, CDR2 YYDKDF (reference sequence). Trimming removed 0 bases from V and 1 base from J, with 10 bases in between. DNA for the CDR3: TGTGCCACCAGCAGAGAGGGGGGTGGGTCTGGAAACACCATATATTTT. Translated: CATSREGGGSGNTIYF.

This chain joins TRBV30 and TRBJ1-5; D is unresolved. CDR3 size: 13 residues. V shed 2 bases and J shed 1 base, with 6 bases lying between them. Germline CDR1 and CDR2: GTSNPN and SVGIG (reference sequence). CDR3 coding DNA: TGTGCCTGGAGTCTCCAAAGCAATCAGCCCCAGCATTTT. This translates into CAWSLQSNQPQHF.

The chain has TRBV6-5 and TRBJ1-3; 7 bases align to TRBD1. V dropped 6 bases and J dropped 4; count of bases not matched to a gene: 3. This CDR3 comprises 13 residues. Germline V gene sequence: CDR1 MNHEY, CDR2 SVGAGI. CDR3 DNA: TGTGCCAGCAGACAGGGGCCCGGAAACACCATATATTTT. Its translation: CASRQGPGNTIYF.

The gene calls are TRBV7-2 and TRBJ1-6; D not resolved. Germline-derived CDR1 and CDR2 are SGHTA and FQGNSA. Trimming shortened V by 5 bases and J by 4 bases, and 12 bases separated the two germline ends. This CDR3 contains 15 residues. The CDR3 coding sequence is TGTGCCAGCAGCACGAGGCAGGTGTATAATTCACCCCTCCACTTT. Translated, it gives CASSTRQVYNSPLHF.

The rearrangement joins TRBV10-1 to TRBJ2-2, with 10 bases aligning to TRBD1. This CDR3 is built from 16 residues. Germline V gene data show CDR1 as WNHNN and CDR2 as SYGVQD (reference sequence). Unmatched junction bases numbered 5, after V lost 6 bases and J lost 1 base. The CDR3 nucleotides are TGCGCCAGCAGACGTAGGGACAGGGGGAACACCGGGGAGCTGTTTTTT. This codes for CASRRRDRGNTGELFF.

This rearrangement joins TRBV7-6 to TRBJ2-5; 7 bases line up with TRBD2. After removal of 4 bases from V and 4 bases from J, the junction contained 9 bases not matched to a gene. This CDR3 comprises 15 residues. CDR1 is SGHVS and CDR2 is FNYEAQ in the germline V gene. For the CDR3, the DNA is TGTGCCAGCAGCTCCGCCGGGACTAAGAGAGAGACCCAGTACTTC. Protein: CASSSAGTKRETQYF. The full variable domain, with the rest looked up from reference TRBV7-6 and TRBJ2-5, is GAGVSQSPRYKVTKRGQDVALRCDPISGHVSLYWYRQALGQGPEFLTYFNYEAQQDKSGLPNDRFSAERPEGSISTLTIQRTEQRDSAMYRCASSSAGTKRETQYFGPGTRLLVL.

V is TRBV21-1 and J is TRBJ1-5; the table's D gene call, TRBD1, was not cross checked with the DNA. TRBV21-1 is flagged as a pseudogene. The CDR3 length is 16 residues. The CDR3 bases are TGTGCCAGCAGCAAGTCTTGGGGTTATAAGGGGCAGCCCCAGCATTTT. Encoded protein: CASSKSWGYKGQPQHF.

V and J are TRBV29-1 and TRBJ1-2, with TRBD1 as a possible D gene (5 bases). CDR3 length: 12 amino acids. The ends were cut back, 4 bases at V and 8 bases at J, with 14 bases in the middle. Germline CDR1 is SQVTM and CDR2 is ANQGSEA. The CDR3 region is CSVGGPWNGYTF. The CDR3 DNA reads as TGCAGCGTTGGGGGACCTTGGAACGGCTACACCTTC.

CDR3 coding DNA: TGTGCCAGCAGCCGCCTTTGGAACAATGAGCAGTTCTTC. Protein: CASSRLWNNEQFF. The chain has TRBV6-5 and TRBJ2-1; D unclear. Germline loops: CDR1 MNHEY, CDR2 SVGAGI. This CDR3 region has 13 residues. Trimming pared 6 bases from V and 5 bases from J, leaving 11 bases between.